The 32 T cell receptor beta chains below were found in one sample sequenced in a study of CD8 T cell repertoires and HIV-1 epitope variants. No antigen has been assigned to these receptors. Profiling relied on immunoSEQ multiplex PCR, and the TCRdb table lists in-frame clones only, not all of them. Of a few thousand clones detected, roughly two thirds appear once; the ten largest clones hold around two fifths. Sequenced input: cultured CD8+ T cells derived from PBMCs. Receptors originate from a male donor with HIV.

This clone occurred a few times. The rearrangement joins TRBV5-1 to TRBJ2-7, with D uncertain. The CDR3 extends over 13 amino acids. V lost 2 bases to trimming and J lost 5 bases, with 11 bases between them. Germline V gene sequence: CDR1 SGHRS, CDR2 YFSETQ. The CDR3 sequence is CASSFFGSDEQYF. DNA of the CDR3: TGCGCCAGCAGCTTCTTTGGGTCCGACGAGCAGTACTTC. Using reference TRBV5-1 and TRBJ2-7 for the parts outside the CDR3, the full variable domain is KAGVTQTPRYLIKTRGQQVTLSCSPISGHRSVSWYQQTPGQGLQFLFEYFSETQRNKGNFPGRFSGRQFSNSRSEMNVSTLELGDSALYLCASSFFGSDEQYFGPGTRLTVT.

The J gene is TRBJ2-7, the V gene TRBV6-5, with D hard to call. The CDR3 has 13 residues. V lost 6 bases and J lost 2, with 11 bases in between. From germline, CDR1 is MNHEY and CDR2 SVGAGI. This chain's CDR3 is CASSPTGPYEQYF. DNA for the CDR3: TGTGCCAGCAGCCCGACTGGGCCCTACGAGCAGTACTTC.

The chain has TRBV10-1 and TRBJ1-4, with D hard to call. The germline V and J ends were trimmed by 0 bases and 7 bases, with 6 bases remaining between them. Germline V gives CDR1 WNHNN, CDR2 SYGVQD (reference sequence). This CDR3 is built from 13 residues. CDR3 protein: CASSESKGEKLFF. The CDR3 region has the DNA TGCGCCAGCAGTGAGTCCAAGGGTGAAAAACTGTTTTTT.

The DNA of the CDR3 is TGTGCCAGCAGCCAAGTTACTTCTAGCTCCTACAATGAGCAGTTCTTC. This sequence encodes CASSQVTSSSYNEQFF. The J gene is TRBJ2-1, the V gene TRBV14; the D is unclear. Per germline, CDR1 SGHDN and CDR2 FVKESK. The CDR3 is 16 amino acids. V was cut by 1 base and J by 0 bases, with 10 bases left in between.

The chain recombines TRBV9 with TRBJ2-3; 9 bases match TRBD2. Unmatched junction bases numbered 5, after V lost 0 bases and J lost 3 bases. Germline loops: CDR1 SGDLS, CDR2 YYNGEE. The CDR3 runs to 16 residues. CDR3: CASSVEPSGATDTQYF. The CDR3 DNA is TGTGCCAGCAGCGTAGAACCTAGCGGGGCGACAGATACGCAGTATTTT.

This chain links TRBV5-1 with TRBJ1-2; D not resolved. Per germline, CDR1 SGHRS and CDR2 YFSETQ. V lost 4 bases to trimming and J lost 6 bases, with 19 bases between them. This CDR3 region has 15 residues. The CDR3 DNA reads TGCGCCAGCAGCAAATCCCGCGACGGTACCAATGGCTACACCTTC. It yields the protein CASSKSRDGTNGYTF.

The chain has TRBV10-3 and TRBJ2-1; 8 bases map to TRBD2. Germline loops: CDR1 ENHRY, CDR2 SYGVKD. The J segment lost 6 bases and the V segment lost 6 bases, leaving 10 bases of the junction unmatched. The CDR3 has 15 amino acids. The CDR3 DNA sequence: TGTGCCATCAGGATAGGACTAGCCGAGATCAATGAGCAGTTCTTC. Protein sequence: CAIRIGLAEINEQFF.

This clone qualifies as large (0.1 to 1%). The chain is built from TRBV19 and TRBJ2-7, with D tentatively TRBD2 (6 bases). V was clipped by 4 bases and J by 4 bases, with 14 bases between them. The CDR3 length is 14 residues. Germline V CDR1 and CDR2: LNHDA, SQIVND (reference sequence). CDR3 DNA sequence: TGTGCCAGTAGTACCCTAGCGACAGAATACGAGCAGTACTTC. This translates into CASSTLATEYEQYF.

This sequence joins TRBV11-2 and TRBJ2-3, with 8 positions matching TRBD2. The ends lost 5 bases at V and 2 bases at J; junction bases unmatched: 15. The germline V gene has CDR1 SGHAT and CDR2 FQNNGV. There are 18 residues in the CDR3. CDR3 nucleotides: TGTGCCAGCAGCCTTACTACTAGCGGAGATAAAGACACAGATACGCAGTATTTT. Translated: CASSLTTSGDKDTDTQYF.

The gene calls are TRBV6-5 and TRBJ2-7, with D hard to call. V was cut by 4 bases and J by 5 bases, with 15 bases left in between. The CDR3 covers 14 residues. The germline CDR1 and CDR2 sequences are MNHEY and SVGAGI. The CDR3 DNA is TGTGCCAGCAGTTCCCAGGTTTGGCGCGACGAGCAGTACTTC. It yields the protein CASSSQVWRDEQYF.

The chain employs TRBV4-3 and TRBJ1-5, with D hard to call. There are 15 residues in the CDR3. The germline gives CDR1 LGHNA, CDR2 YSLEER. V lost 1 base and J 2 bases, leaving 9 bases between the germline ends. CDR3 region: CASSQVAYGNQPQHF. CDR3 in DNA: TGCGCCAGCAGCCAAGTAGCGTACGGCAATCAGCCCCAGCATTTT.

The gene calls are TRBV7-2 and TRBJ1-3; 7 nucleotides agree with TRBD1. The CDR3 contains 15 residues. J lost 4 bases, V lost 6 bases, and 9 bases had no gene match. Germline V lookup: CDR1 SGHTA, CDR2 FQGNSA. The CDR3 DNA sequence: TGTGCCAGCAGATTGGGACAGAACTTCGGAAACACCATATATTTT. Translated, it gives CASRLGQNFGNTIYF.

This clone was seen a few times. The rearrangement links TRBV11-2 to TRBJ2-7; D tentatively reads TRBD1 or TRBD2 (5 bases each). The V gene's germline CDR1 is SGHAT and CDR2 FQNNGV. This CDR3 has 13 amino acids. V was pared by 3 bases and J by 3 bases, with 9 bases between. In DNA form, the CDR3 reads TGTGCCAGCAGCTTTGGGGGAGACTACGAGCAGTACTTC. Its translation: CASSFGGDYEQYF.

The genes are TRBV27 and TRBJ2-2; TRBD2 matches at 13 bases. Germline V CDR1 and CDR2: MNHEY, SMNVEV (reference sequence). V dropped 6 bases and J dropped 5; count of bases not matched to a gene: 21. This CDR3 comprises 21 residues. The CDR3 here is CASRSTTTSGGASGLTGELFF. As DNA, the CDR3 is TGTGCCAGCAGATCCACCACCACTAGCGGGGGGGCCTCTGGACTAACCGGGGAGCTGTTTTTT.

CDR3 nucleotides: TGTGCCAGCAGCCCGGACAGGGCTATAACTGAAGCTTTCTTT. It yields the protein CASSPDRAITEAFF. The V gene is TRBV5-6, the J gene TRBJ1-1; 8 bases are a match to TRBD1. Germline V gene data show CDR1 as SGHDT and CDR2 as YYEEEE. V was pared by 4 bases and J by 5 bases, with 7 bases of the junction left unmatched. This CDR3 region has 14 residues.

This clone appeared a few times. The V gene is TRBV5-6, the J gene TRBJ1-2; no firm D call. This CDR3 is built from 12 residues. V was pared by 2 bases and J by 7 bases, with 9 bases between. Germline loops: CDR1 SGHDT, CDR2 YYEEEE. The chain's CDR3 is CASSFSGSGYTF. The CDR3 DNA is TGTGCCAGCAGCTTTTCGGGTAGTGGCTACACCTTC. The full variable domain, in which reference TRBV5-6 and TRBJ1-2 provide the parts outside the CDR3, is DAGVTQSPTHLIKTRGQQVTLRCSPKSGHDTVSWYQQALGQGPQFIFQYYEEEERQRGNFPDRFSGHQFPNYSSELNVNALLLGDSALYLCASSFSGSGYTFGSGTRLTVV.

This clone was picked up one time. V usage is TRBV7-2 and J usage is TRBJ2-5; D perhaps matches TRBD1 (5 bases). In germline, CDR1 is SGHTA, CDR2 FQGNSA. Trimming removed 0 bases from V and 1 base from J, with 9 bases in between. The CDR3 spans 15 residues. In DNA form, the CDR3 reads TGTGCCAGCAGCTTAGCGCGCAGGGCCCAAGAGACCCAGTACTTC. Protein: CASSLARRAQETQYF.

The chain links TRBV4-1 to TRBJ2-3; TRBD1 aligns across 11 bases. The V segment lost 0 bases and the J segment 2 bases; nucleotides outside the gene matches: 4. The CDR3 has 17 residues. Germline CDR1 and CDR2: MGHRA and YSYEKL. The CDR3 here is CASSQEGDRGYTDTQYF. CDR3 nucleotides: TGCGCCAGCAGCCAAGAGGGGGACAGGGGGTACACAGATACGCAGTATTTT.

The chain couples TRBV29-1 to TRBJ2-3; no clear D gene. Germline values: CDR1 SQVTM, CDR2 ANQGSEA. V lost 5 bases, J lost 4 bases, and 16 bases lay in between. The CDR3 spans 14 residues. The CDR3 is CSVRIRTSPDTQYF. In DNA form, the CDR3 reads TGCAGCGTTCGGATTCGCACTTCCCCAGATACGCAGTATTTT.

This chain connects TRBV27 to TRBJ2-6, with 13 bases identical to TRBD2. CDR1 and CDR2 (germline): MNHEY, SMNVEV (reference sequence). CDR3 length: 19 amino acids. After removal of 0 bases from V and 0 bases from J, the junction contained 2 bases not matched to a gene. DNA of the CDR3: TGTGCCAGCAGTTTATCAGGGACTAGCGGGGTCTCTGGGGCCAACGTCCTGACTTTC. Protein sequence: CASSLSGTSGVSGANVLTF.

This sequence joins TRBV27 and TRBJ1-1, with a weak D call TRBD1 (6 bases). This CDR3 has 13 residues. V dropped 5 bases and J dropped 7 bases, with 14 bases sitting between them. The germline V gene encodes CDR1 MNHEY and CDR2 SMNVEV (reference sequence). The CDR3 is CASSPLGGGEAFF. The CDR3 bases are TGTGCCAGCAGTCCCCTTGGGGGCGGTGAAGCTTTCTTT.

This chain links TRBV4-1 with TRBJ2-7; D not resolved. V was shortened by 4 bases and J by 1 base, with 17 bases between the two germline ends. The CDR3 sequence is 16 residues long. The V gene's germline CDR1 is MGHRA and CDR2 YSYEKL. In nucleotides, the CDR3 is TGCGCCAGCAGCCTAGTGGCGTCCCCCCTGTCCTACGAGCAGTACTTC. Protein sequence: CASSLVASPLSYEQYF.

The chain is built from TRBV23-1 and TRBJ1-1, with 8 bases fitting TRBD1. TRBV23-1 is labeled an ORF, and its function is uncertain. V shed 2 bases and J 5 bases; nucleotides not matched to a gene: 7. The CDR3 covers 15 residues. CDR3 region: CASSQNRGLGTEAFF. Written as DNA, the CDR3 is TGCGCCAGCAGTCAAAACAGGGGGTTGGGGACTGAAGCTTTCTTT.

The V gene is TRBV28, the J gene TRBJ1-4; weak D call: TRBD1 (6 bases). From germline, CDR1 is MDHEN and CDR2 SYDVKM. The V and J ends lost 6 bases and 3 bases respectively, with 8 bases between them. This CDR3 is built from 13 residues. CDR3 nucleotide sequence: TGTGCCAGCAGCAGGGGCTCTAATGAAAAACTGTTTTTT. This codes for CASSRGSNEKLFF.

This clone was observed a few times. V gene TRBV14 combines with J gene TRBJ2-1; D remains ambiguous. Germline-derived CDR1 and CDR2 are SGHDN and FVKESK. V dropped 4 bases and J dropped 8 bases, with 18 bases sitting between them. The CDR3 has 15 amino acids. The CDR3 spells CASSPFMLGYDEQFF. The CDR3 nucleotides are TGTGCCAGCAGCCCCTTTATGTTAGGGTACGATGAGCAGTTCTTC.

The gene calls are TRBV7-2 and TRBJ1-3; maybe TRBD1 (5 bases). Per the germline V gene, CDR1 is SGHTA and CDR2 is FQGNSA. V was clipped by 1 base and J by 0 bases, with 13 bases between them. The CDR3 loop spans 17 amino acids. The CDR3 DNA is TGTGCCAGCAGCTTAGACAGAGGGACTTTCTCTGGAAACACCATATATTTT. Protein product: CASSLDRGTFSGNTIYF.

This clone appeared a few times. This chain joins TRBV2 and TRBJ2-7; TRBD1 aligns across 8 bases. From germline, CDR1 is SNHLY and CDR2 FYNNEI. The CDR3 sequence is 14 residues long. J gave up 2 bases and V 1 base, and 1 base lay outside the gene matches. Here the CDR3 reads CASSEGTGTYEQYF. The CDR3 nucleotides read TGTGCCAGCAGTGAAGGGACAGGGACCTACGAGCAGTACTTC.

The V and J genes are TRBV11-2 and TRBJ2-2; D gene ambiguous. The germline CDR1 and CDR2 sequences are SGHAT and FQNNGV. This CDR3 region has 12 residues. V shed 7 bases and J shed 1 base, with 4 bases lying between them. In DNA form, the CDR3 reads TGTGCCAGCAAATGGAACACCGGGGAGCTGTTTTTT. The encoded protein is CASKWNTGELFF.

This clone ranks as large. The rearrangement uses TRBV5-6 and TRBJ2-7; D is possibly TRBD1 (5 bases). Germline CDR1 and CDR2: SGHDT and YYEEEE. Trimming removed 4 bases at V and 2 bases at J, with 13 bases between. CDR3 length: 14 amino acids. The CDR3 DNA reads TGTGCCAGCAGCGACTCGACAGTTACCTACGAGCAGTACTTC. Translating it yields CASSDSTVTYEQYF.

This chain links TRBV28 with TRBJ1-5; D perhaps matches TRBD1 (5 bases). V lost 5 bases and J 7 bases, leaving 12 bases between the germline ends. CDR3 length: 13 residues. Germline CDR1 and CDR2: MDHEN and SYDVKM. The CDR3: CASSPQGWQPQHF. For the CDR3, the DNA is TGTGCCAGCAGTCCCCAGGGTTGGCAGCCCCAGCATTTT.

The rearrangement uses TRBV27 and TRBJ2-5; 10 bases fit TRBD1. Germline CDR1 MNHEY, CDR2 SMNVEV (reference sequence). The trim removed 6 bases at V and 5 bases at J, leaving 9 bases unmatched. CDR3 length equals 15 residues. In DNA, the CDR3 is TGTGCCAGCAGCCCCGGGACAGGGGTTTTTGAGACCCAGTACTTC. It yields the protein CASSPGTGVFETQYF.

This chain uses TRBV6-5 with TRBJ2-3, with TRBD2 matching 9 bases. The CDR3 sequence is 15 residues long. In germline, CDR1 is MNHEY, CDR2 SVGAGI. Unmatched junction bases numbered 4, after V lost 3 bases and J lost 3 bases. For the CDR3, the DNA is TGTGCCAGCAGTTATAGCGGGAGTATTACAGATACGCAGTATTTT. This sequence encodes CASSYSGSITDTQYF.